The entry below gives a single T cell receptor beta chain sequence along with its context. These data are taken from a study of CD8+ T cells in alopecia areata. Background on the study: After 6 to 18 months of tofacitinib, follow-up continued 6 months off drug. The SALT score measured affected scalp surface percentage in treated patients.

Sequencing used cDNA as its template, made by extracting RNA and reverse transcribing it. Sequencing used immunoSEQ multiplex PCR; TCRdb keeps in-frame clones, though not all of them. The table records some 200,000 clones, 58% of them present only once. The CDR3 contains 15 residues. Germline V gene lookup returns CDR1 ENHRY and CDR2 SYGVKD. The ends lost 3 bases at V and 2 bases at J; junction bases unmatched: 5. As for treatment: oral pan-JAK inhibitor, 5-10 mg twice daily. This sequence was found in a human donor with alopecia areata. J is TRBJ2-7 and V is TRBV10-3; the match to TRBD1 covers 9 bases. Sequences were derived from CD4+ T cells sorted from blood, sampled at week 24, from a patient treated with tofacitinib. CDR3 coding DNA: TGTGCCATCAGTGAACCGGGACAGGGCACCTACGAGCAGTACTTC. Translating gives CAISEPGQGTYEQYF.